This T cell receptor (beta chain) was recorded in a study of STAT3 mutations in large granular lymphocyte leukemia. Study outcomes and limitations: After therapy, about 35% of the 18 patients switched clonotypes, all new clones STAT3 wild type. Every T-LGLL patient had at least one immunodominant TCRbeta clonotype.

This CDR3 region has 15 residues. V dropped 7 bases and J dropped 0 bases, with 17 bases sitting between them. CDR1 and CDR2 from the germline V gene are SGHNT and YYREEE (reference sequence). This clone was seen once. The antigen is unknown. The assay was immunoSEQ multiplex PCR, and TCRdb's table has in-frame clones only and misses some. The top ten hold about 29% of the sample, which has some 27,000 clones, over 65% seen once. This TCR was recovered from a woman aged 50 to 60 with T-cell large granular lymphocyte leukemia. Some clones in this sample may be carry-over from other donors' samples. The chain carries TRBV5-4 and TRBJ2-7; D gene ambiguous. Sequenced: peripheral blood mononuclear cells. Here the CDR3 reads CASAPIEVHSYEQYF. The CDR3 DNA reads as TGTGCCAGCGCCCCCATAGAGGTACACTCCTACGAGCAGTACTTC. Drawing the rest from reference TRBV5-4 and TRBJ2-7, the complete variable domain is ETGVTQSPTHLIKTRGQQVTLRCSSQSGHNTVSWYQQALGQGPQFIFQYYREEENGRGNFPPRFSGLQFPNYSSELNVNALELDDSALYLCASAPIEVHSYEQYFGPGTRLTVT.